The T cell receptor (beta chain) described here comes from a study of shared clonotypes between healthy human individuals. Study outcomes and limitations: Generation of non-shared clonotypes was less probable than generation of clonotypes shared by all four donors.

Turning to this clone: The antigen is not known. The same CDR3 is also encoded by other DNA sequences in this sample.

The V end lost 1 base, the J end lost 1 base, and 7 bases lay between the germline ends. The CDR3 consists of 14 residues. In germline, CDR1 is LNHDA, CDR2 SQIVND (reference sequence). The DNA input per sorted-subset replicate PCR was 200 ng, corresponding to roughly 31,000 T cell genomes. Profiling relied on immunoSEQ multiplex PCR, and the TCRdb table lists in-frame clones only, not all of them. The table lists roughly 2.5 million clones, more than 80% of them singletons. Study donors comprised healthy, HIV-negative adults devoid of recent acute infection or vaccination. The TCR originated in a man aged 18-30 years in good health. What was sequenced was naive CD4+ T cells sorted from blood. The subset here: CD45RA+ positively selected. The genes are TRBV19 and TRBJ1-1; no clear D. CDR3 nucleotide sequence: TGTGCCAGTAGTATAGTTTGGGCGAACACTGAAGCTTTCTTT. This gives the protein CASSIVWANTEAFF.